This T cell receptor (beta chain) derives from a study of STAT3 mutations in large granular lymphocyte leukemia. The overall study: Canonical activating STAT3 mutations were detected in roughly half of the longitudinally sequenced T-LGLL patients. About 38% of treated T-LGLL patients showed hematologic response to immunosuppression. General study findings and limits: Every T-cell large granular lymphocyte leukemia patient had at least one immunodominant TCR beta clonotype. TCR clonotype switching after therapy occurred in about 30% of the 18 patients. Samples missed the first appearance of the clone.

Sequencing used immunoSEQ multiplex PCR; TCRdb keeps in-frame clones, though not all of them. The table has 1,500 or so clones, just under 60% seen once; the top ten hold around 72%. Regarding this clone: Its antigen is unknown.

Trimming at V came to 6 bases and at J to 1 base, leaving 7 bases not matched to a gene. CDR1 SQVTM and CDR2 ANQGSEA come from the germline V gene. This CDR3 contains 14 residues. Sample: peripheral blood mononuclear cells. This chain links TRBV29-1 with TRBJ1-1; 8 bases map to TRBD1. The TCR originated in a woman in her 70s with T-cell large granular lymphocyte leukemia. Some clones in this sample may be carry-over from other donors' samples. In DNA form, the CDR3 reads TGCAGCGTACCCCGGACAGGGAGGAACACTGAAGCTTTCTTT. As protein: CSVPRTGRNTEAFF.